The 19 T cell receptor beta chains in this list originate from one sample, sequenced in a study of T cells in Graves' hyperthyroidism and ophthalmopathy. Template material for amplifying TCR beta CDR3 regions consisted of RNA transcripts. Primed by the HTBI set, a first-round RT-PCR was run on the TCR CDR3. TCRdb analysed the multiplex PCR reads with MiXCR anew, one entry per CDR3 protein. Among hundreds of thousands of distinct CDR3 sequences, 16% were seen once, and the ten largest hold about 18%. Source material: blood. These receptors came from a woman aged 18 to 35 with Graves' hyperthyroidism.

The chain uses TRBV19 and TRBJ2-1; a weak D match, TRBD1 (5 bases). CDR1 is LNHDA and CDR2 is SQIVND in the germline V gene (reference sequence). Trimming took off 6 bases at V and 12 bases at J, with 21 bases between the two ends. The CDR3 has 14 residues. The CDR3 loop reads CASRVTGAQAGQFF. The CDR3 bases are TGTGCCAGTAGAGTAACAGGCGCTCAAGCCGGGCAGTTCTTC.

Ten or more counts support this clonotype. The chain is built from TRBV2 and TRBJ2-7; a possible D gene is TRBD1 (6 bases). V was shortened by 1 base and J by 2 bases, with 12 bases between the two germline ends. Germline values: CDR1 SNHLY, CDR2 FYNNEI. This CDR3 spans 15 amino acids. The CDR3 DNA reads TGTGCCAGCAGTGAAGGTCAGGGACATACCTACGAGCAGTACTTC. Amino acid sequence: CASSEGQGHTYEQYF.

In the case of this clonotype: The junction differs from germline at one of its ends, possibly a read error. The chain links TRBV19 to TRBJ1-1, with D maybe TRBD1 (6 bases). Germline V gene data show CDR1 as LNHDA and CDR2 as SQIVND (reference sequence). CDR3 length: 14 amino acids. CDR3 amino acids: CASTIGGLGTEAFF. In DNA, the CDR3 is TGTGCCAGTACTATAGGGGGTTTAGGAACTGAAGCTTTCTTT.

This clonotype was counted only a few times. The chain links TRBV5-5 to TRBJ1-4; maybe TRBD1 (5 bases). Deletions cut 0 bases from V and 8 bases from J, with 17 bases between. CDR3 length: 16 residues. Germline V gene sequence: CDR1 SGHKS, CDR2 YYEKEE (reference sequence). CDR3 amino acids: CASSLAVGREREKLFF. In DNA form, the CDR3 reads TGTGCCAGCAGCTTGGCCGTAGGCAGGGAAAGGGAAAAACTGTTTTTT.

The gene calls are TRBV19 and TRBJ1-5; D gene ambiguous. This CDR3 is 16 amino acids long. Germline loops: CDR1 LNHDA, CDR2 SQIVND (reference sequence). V lost 4 bases and J 2 bases, leaving 15 bases between the germline ends. CDR3 sequence: CASSTPPRWGNQPQHF. CDR3 bases: TGTGCCAGTAGTACCCCCCCGCGGTGGGGCAATCAGCCCCAGCATTTT.

The chain recombines TRBV12-3 or TRBV12-4 with TRBJ2-5; no firm D call. Trimming stripped 5 bases from V and 3 bases from J, with 13 bases between. The CDR3 is made up of 14 amino acids. CDR3 bases: TGTGCCAGCAGTCCCCCTGGCAGGAAAGAGACCCAGTACTTC. It specifies CASSPPGRKETQYF.

This chain links TRBV30 with TRBJ1-1; D ambiguous. Germline assignment: CDR1 GTSNPN and CDR2 SVGIG (reference sequence). This CDR3 is 12 amino acids long. The V end lost 2 bases, the J end lost 4 bases, and 8 bases lay between the germline ends. Here the CDR3 reads CAWSLGGTEAFF. CDR3 nucleotide sequence: TGTGCCTGGAGTCTCGGCGGCACTGAAGCTTTCTTT.

This clonotype was seen more than once but under ten times. The V gene is TRBV10-3, the J gene TRBJ1-2, with D unresolved. From germline, CDR1 is ENHRY and CDR2 SYGVKD. The CDR3 has 12 residues. The ends were cut back, 6 bases at V and 7 bases at J, with 12 bases in the middle. This chain's CDR3 is CAIRQEGGGYTF. CDR3 DNA sequence: TGTGCCATCAGGCAGGAGGGCGGTGGCTACACCTTC.

This clonotype has just a few counts. The chain links TRBV7-9 to TRBJ1-2; D not resolved. The germline V and J ends were trimmed by 7 bases and 2 bases, with 20 bases remaining between them. Germline loops: CDR1 SEHNR, CDR2 FQNEAQ (reference sequence). There are 16 residues in the CDR3. CDR3 bases: TGTGCCAGCACTGAGGCCCTCCCGCTGAACAACTATGGCTACACCTTC. Protein product: CASTEALPLNNYGYTF.

With respect to this clonotype: Possible read error: a much larger clone is one base away. The V gene is TRBV12-3 or TRBV12-4, the J gene TRBJ2-7; no clear D gene. The CDR3 runs 11 residues. The CDR3 protein is CARPHSYERYF. The CDR3 nucleotides are TGTGCCAGACCGCATTCCTACGAGCGGTACTTC.

This clonotype was recorded at least ten times. V gene TRBV20-1 combines with J gene TRBJ2-7; 8 bases line up with TRBD2. This CDR3 is 14 amino acids long. V dropped 6 bases and J dropped 2; count of bases not matched to a gene: 9. The V gene's germline CDR1 is DFQATT and CDR2 SNEGSKA (reference sequence). The CDR3 protein is CSAAPGLGPYEQYF. CDR3 in DNA: TGCAGTGCCGCACCGGGACTAGGGCCCTACGAGCAGTACTTC.

The genes are TRBV6-2 or TRBV6-3 and TRBJ2-5; TRBD1 agrees at 7 bases. The CDR3 is made up of 18 amino acids. Germline CDR1 MNHEY, CDR2 SVGEGT. V trimming: 0 bases; J trimming: 0 bases; junction bases outside the gene matches: 10. CDR3 bases: TGTGCCAGCAGTTACTCCTCCGGGACAGTAAAATACCAAGAGACCCAGTACTTC. The encoded protein is CASSYSSGTVKYQETQYF.

A few counts support this clonotype. The chain's CDR3 is CASSLEGALEQFF. For the CDR3, the DNA is TGTGCCAGCAGCTTAGAGGGGGCCCTCGAGCAGTTCTTC. The V gene is TRBV7-2, the J gene TRBJ2-1; 7 bases line up with TRBD1. J was trimmed by 10 bases and V by 1 base; bases with no gene match: 4. The germline V gene encodes CDR1 SGHTA and CDR2 FQGNSA. The CDR3 is 13 residues long.

The genes are TRBV20-1 and TRBJ1-5; D is unresolved. Germline assignment: CDR1 DFQATT and CDR2 SNEGSKA (reference sequence). V was pared by 3 bases and J by 14 bases, with 14 bases between. The length of the CDR3 is 11 residues. CDR3 protein: CSARVRELEHF. CDR3 bases: TGCAGTGCTAGGGTACGGGAACTGGAGCATTTT.

Ten or more counts support this clonotype. The V call is TRBV28, the J call TRBJ2-1; D remains unclear. V was trimmed by 7 bases and J by 2 bases, leaving 6 bases between them. The germline CDR1 and CDR2 sequences are MDHEN and SYDVKM. The length of the CDR3 is 12 residues. This chain's CDR3 is CASTTAYNEQFF. As DNA, the CDR3 is TGTGCCAGCACCACGGCCTACAATGAGCAGTTCTTC. The variable domain in full, completed from reference TRBV28 and TRBJ2-1, reads DVKVTQSSRYLVKRTGEKVFLECVQDMDHENMFWYRQDPGLGLRLIYFSYDVKMKEKGDIPEGYSVSREKKERFSLILESASTNQTSMYLCASTTAYNEQFFGPGTRLTVL.

This clonotype was seen only a few times. This chain uses TRBV29-1 with TRBJ1-1; D unclear. Germline CDR1 and CDR2: SQVTM and ANQGSEA. Trimming cost V 6 bases and J 1 base, with 3 bases left between them. The CDR3 is 10 residues long. DNA for the CDR3: TGCAGCGTCCAGAACACTGAAGCTTTCTTT. This codes for CSVQNTEAFF.

Ten or more counts support this clonotype. The chain couples TRBV7-2 to TRBJ2-1; D tentatively reads TRBD1 or TRBD2 (5 bases each). The CDR3 totals 19 residues. V lost 2 bases, J lost 5 bases, and 25 bases lay in between. The germline CDR1 and CDR2 sequences are SGHTA and FQGNSA. Here the CDR3 DNA reads TGTGCCAGCAGCTTATCATCCTTCTCGGGGCGGAGTGTAAACAATGAGCAGTTCTTC. Translating gives CASSLSSFSGRSVNNEQFF.

V gene TRBV7-9 combines with J gene TRBJ2-5; 10 bases line up with TRBD1. Germline lookup yields CDR1 SEHNR and CDR2 FQNEAQ (reference sequence). Unmatched junction bases numbered 7, after V lost 5 bases and J lost 4 bases. The CDR3 sequence is 15 residues long. The CDR3 bases are TGTGCCAGCAGCCCGGGGGACAGGGGAGGAGAGACCCAGTACTTC. This sequence encodes CASSPGDRGGETQYF.

The sample holds many counts of this clonotype. The V gene is TRBV12-3 or TRBV12-4, the J gene TRBJ2-5, with 10 bases identical to TRBD2. The CDR3 length is 15 residues. Losses at the gene ends were 5 bases for V and 4 bases for J; bases not matched to a gene: 7. The CDR3 spells CASSGVAGGTETQYF. CDR3 in DNA: TGTGCCAGCAGTGGAGTAGCGGGAGGTACAGAGACCCAGTACTTC.